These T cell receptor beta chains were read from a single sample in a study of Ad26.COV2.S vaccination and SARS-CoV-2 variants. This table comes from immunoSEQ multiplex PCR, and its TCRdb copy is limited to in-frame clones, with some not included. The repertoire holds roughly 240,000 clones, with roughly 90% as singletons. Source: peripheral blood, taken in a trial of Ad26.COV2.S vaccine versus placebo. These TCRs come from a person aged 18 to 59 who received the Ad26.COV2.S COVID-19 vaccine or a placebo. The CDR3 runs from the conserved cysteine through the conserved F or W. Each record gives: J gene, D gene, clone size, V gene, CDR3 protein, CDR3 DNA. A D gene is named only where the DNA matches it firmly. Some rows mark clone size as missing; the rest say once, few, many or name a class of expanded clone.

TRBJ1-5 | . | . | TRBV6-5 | CASRPGDSNQPQHF | TGTGCCAGCAGACCAGGGGACAGCAATCAGCCCCAGCATTTT
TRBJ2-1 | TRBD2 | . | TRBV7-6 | CASSRPGEGEQFF | TGTGCCAGCAGCCGACCGGGGGAGGGTGAGCAGTTCTTC
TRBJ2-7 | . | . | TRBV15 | CATSRDPDRDYEQYF | TGTGCCACCAGCAGAGACCCTGACAGAGACTACGAGCAGTACTTC
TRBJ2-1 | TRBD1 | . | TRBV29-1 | CSVEPETGVQFF | TGCAGCGTTGAACCTGAGACAGGGGTGCAGTTCTTC
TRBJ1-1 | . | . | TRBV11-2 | CASSLDQGGGQEAFF | TGTGCCAGCAGCTTAGATCAGGGCGGGGGGCAGGAAGCTTTCTTT
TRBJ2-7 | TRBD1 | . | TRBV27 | CASSRLDRDRRYEQYF | TGTGCCAGCAGCCGTCTGGACAGGGACCGACGCTACGAGCAGTACTTC
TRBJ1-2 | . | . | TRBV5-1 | CASSWKGQSNYGYTF | TGCGCCAGCAGCTGGAAGGGGCAGTCTAACTATGGCTACACCTTC
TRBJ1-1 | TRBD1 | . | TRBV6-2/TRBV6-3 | CASSTRTGGVIPFF | TGTGCCAGCAGTACGCGGACAGGGGGCGTTATACCTTTCTTT
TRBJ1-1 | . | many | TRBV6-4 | CASSEGSSYSEAFF | TGTGCCAGCAGTGAAGGGTCCTCCTACTCTGAAGCTTTCTTT
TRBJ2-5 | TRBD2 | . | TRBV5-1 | CASSLSGGRSETQYF | TGCGCCAGCAGCTTAAGCGGGGGCCGGAGCGAGACCCAGTACTTC
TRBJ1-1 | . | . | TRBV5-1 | CASSHSRLTNTEAFF | TGCGCCAGCAGCCACAGTCGCCTAACGAACACTGAAGCTTTCTTT
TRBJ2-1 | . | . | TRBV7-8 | CASSLAGRVNEQFF | TGTGCCAGCAGCTTAGCGGGTAGGGTCAATGAGCAGTTCTTC
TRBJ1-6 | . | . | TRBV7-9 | CASSPQGTSPLHF | TGTGCCAGCAGCCCCCAGGGAACTTCACCCCTCCACTTT
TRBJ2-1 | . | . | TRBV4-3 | CASSQTEGNEQFF | TGCGCCAGCAGCCAGACCGAAGGCAATGAGCAGTTCTTC
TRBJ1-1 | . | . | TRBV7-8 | CASSLEMIAGTEAFF | TGTGCCAGCAGCTTAGAGATGATCGCGGGCACTGAAGCTTTCTTT
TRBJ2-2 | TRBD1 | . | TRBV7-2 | CASSPGQAAGELFF | TGTGCCAGCAGCCCGGGACAGGCTGCCGGGGAGCTGTTTTTT
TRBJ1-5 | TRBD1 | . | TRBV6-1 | CASSEVRGQGSNQPQHF | TGTGCCAGCAGTGAAGTTCGGGGACAGGGGAGCAATCAGCCCCAGCATTTT
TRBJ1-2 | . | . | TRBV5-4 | CASSPPVWTEESYGYTF | TGTGCCAGCAGCCCCCCGGTCTGGACAGAAGAAAGCTATGGCTACACCTTC
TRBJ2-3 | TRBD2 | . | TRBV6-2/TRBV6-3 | CASSYPGTSGITDTQYF | TGTGCCAGCAGTTACCCTGGGACTAGCGGGATCACAGATACGCAGTATTTT
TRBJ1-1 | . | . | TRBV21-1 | CASSARWKNTEAFF | TGTGCCAGCAGCGCCCGATGGAAGAACACTGAAGCTTTCTTT
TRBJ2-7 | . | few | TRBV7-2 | CASSLFHGNSYEQYF | TGTGCCAGCAGCTTATTTCATGGGAACTCCTACGAGCAGTACTTC
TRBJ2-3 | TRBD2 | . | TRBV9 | CASSAGLAGGRDTQYF | TGTGCCAGCAGCGCCGGACTAGCGGGGGGTAGAGATACGCAGTATTTT
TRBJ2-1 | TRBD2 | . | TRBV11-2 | CASRSLAGGLNEQFF | TGTGCCAGCAGATCTCTAGCGGGGGGGCTCAATGAGCAGTTCTTC
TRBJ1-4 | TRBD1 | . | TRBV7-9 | CASSTPQGAVEKLFF | TGTGCCAGCAGCACTCCTCAGGGGGCGGTTGAAAAACTGTTTTTT
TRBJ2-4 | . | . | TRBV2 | CASSETSPGALAKNIQYF | TGTGCCAGCAGTGAAACATCCCCTGGGGCTCTGGCCAAAAACATTCAGTACTTC
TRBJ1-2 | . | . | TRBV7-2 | CASSLEGYGYTF | TGTGCCAGCAGCTTAGAGGGCTATGGCTACACCTTC
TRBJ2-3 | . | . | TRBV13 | CASSPRGRVSDTQYF | TGTGCCAGCAGCCCACGGGGGCGCGTGTCAGATACGCAGTATTTT
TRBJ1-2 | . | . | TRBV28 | CASSLGSNYGYTF | TGTGCCAGCAGTTTGGGCAGTAACTATGGCTACACCTTC
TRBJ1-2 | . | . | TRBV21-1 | CASSKVGGDDGYTF | TGTGCCAGCAGCAAAGTTGGAGGTGATGATGGCTACACCTTC
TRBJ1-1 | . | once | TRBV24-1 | CATSDPRGGNTEAFF | TGTGCCACCAGTGACCCCCGGGGGGGAAACACTGAAGCTTTCTTT
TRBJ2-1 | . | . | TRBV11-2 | CASSLVGDTYNEQFF | TGTGCCAGCAGCTTAGTGGGGGACACCTACAATGAGCAGTTCTTC
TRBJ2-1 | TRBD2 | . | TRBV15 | CATSRDLGTRSNEQFF | TGTGCCACCAGCAGAGATCTTGGGACTAGGTCTAATGAGCAGTTCTTC
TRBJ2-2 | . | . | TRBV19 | CASSVPTPMNTGELFF | TGTGCCAGTAGTGTTCCGACACCTATGAACACCGGGGAGCTGTTTTTT
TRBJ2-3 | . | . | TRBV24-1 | CATSDLLGTQYF | TGTGCCACCAGTGATCTTTTGGGGACGCAGTATTTT
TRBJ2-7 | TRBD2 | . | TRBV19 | CASSPLAGRTYEQYF | TGTGCCAGTAGTCCACTAGCGGGGCGAACCTACGAGCAGTACTTC
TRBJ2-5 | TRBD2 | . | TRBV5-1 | CASSLIGGGSQETQYF | TGCGCCAGCAGCTTGATTGGGGGGGGGTCACAAGAGACCCAGTACTTC
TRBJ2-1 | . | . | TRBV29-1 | CSGASADNEQFF | TGCAGCGGGGCTAGCGCAGACAATGAGCAGTTCTTC
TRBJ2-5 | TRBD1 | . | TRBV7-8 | CASSSWAGQGDETQYF | TGTGCCAGCAGCTCATGGGCGGGACAGGGGGACGAGACCCAGTACTTC
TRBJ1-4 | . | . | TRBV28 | CASSPQGQGNEKLFF | TGTGCCAGCAGTCCTCAGGGGCAGGGTAATGAAAAACTGTTTTTT
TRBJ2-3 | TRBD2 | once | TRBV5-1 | CASSLGRLAGNTDTQYF | TGCGCCAGCAGCTTGGGACGACTAGCGGGGAACACAGATACGCAGTATTTT